This T cell receptor beta chain was retrieved from a study of early T cells in non-severe SARS-CoV-2 infection. Study-level background: Bulk RNA isolated from unsorted whole blood underwent sequencing; chains were not paired. Study-level points and caveats: Anti-spike CD8 responses were favored in VDJdb matching, and private and CD4 specificities were missed.

V lost 6 bases to trimming and J lost 4 bases, with 16 bases between them. Germline V gene lookup returns CDR1 PRHDT and CDR2 FYEKMQ (reference sequence). The CDR3 sequence is 14 residues long. As part of library construction, unique molecular identifiers were attached to individual cDNA molecules. TCRdb called the 5' RACE reads again in MiXCR, with one record for every CDR3 protein. Among about 83,000 distinct CDR3 sequences listed, around 9.3% were seen once. On this clonotype itself: Antigen unknown.

J is TRBJ2-7 and V is TRBV13, with D possibly matching TRBD1 (5 bases). The receptor's source is an adult who was a healthcare worker with PCR-confirmed SARS-CoV-2 infection or an uninfected control (not recorded which). Sequenced material: whole blood, taken at baseline. CDR3 sequence reads: CASRSALKGYEQYF. CDR3 nucleotide sequence: TGTGCCAGCAGGTCGGCCCTTAAGGGGTACGAGCAGTACTTC.